Below are 17 T cell receptor beta chains sequenced from a single sample in a study of T cell responses to AZD1222 COVID-19 vaccine (dated by TCRdb to the early 2020s). Libraries were prepared through the immunoSEQ multiplex PCR assay. The clones in this table, taken by TCRdb from immuneACCESS, are in-frame only. Not every clone is retained; where verified, under half of the shortfall comes from an unresolved V gene, and the cause of the rest is unknown. This sample comprises around 79,000 clones, approximately 88% of them detected only once. Jointly, the top ten make up 20% of the sample. Taken with the paper, the label for time point translates to: baseline before first vaccination. Sample: peripheral blood, taken on day 0 of AZD1222 vaccination. All receptors come from an adult in good health.

The gene calls are TRBV24-1 and TRBJ2-5; 9 nucleotides align to TRBD1. V was clipped by 5 bases and J by 5 bases; unmatched bases: 14. From germline, CDR1 is KGHDR and CDR2 SFDVKD. This CDR3 has 17 amino acids. The CDR3 loop is CATSAITSTGGGETQYF. The CDR3 nucleotides read TGTGCCACCAGTGCCATAACCAGTACAGGGGGCGGGGAGACCCAGTACTTC.

This chain joins TRBV7-9 and TRBJ1-4; D not resolved. V dropped 3 bases and J dropped 5 bases, with 10 bases sitting between them. The CDR3 is made up of 14 amino acids. Germline V gives CDR1 SEHNR, CDR2 FQNEAQ (reference sequence). The CDR3 DNA follows: TGTGCCAGCAGCTTGGCAGGATCGAATGAAAAACTGTTTTTT. It yields the protein CASSLAGSNEKLFF.

The rearrangement links TRBV18 to TRBJ2-1, with 12 bases aligning to TRBD2. V was clipped by 3 bases and J by 6 bases; unmatched bases: 3. Germline V gives CDR1 KGHSH, CDR2 LQKENI. The CDR3 loop spans 15 amino acids. CDR3 sequence: CASSPTSGSVNEQFF. Here the CDR3 DNA reads TGTGCCAGCTCACCGACTAGCGGGAGTGTCAATGAGCAGTTCTTC.

The rearrangement links TRBV27 to TRBJ1-1, with 10 nucleotides matching TRBD1. The CDR3 runs to 17 residues. With 5 bases clipped from V and 5 bases from J, the junction kept 14 bases outside the gene matches. Germline values: CDR1 MNHEY, CDR2 SMNVEV (reference sequence). This CDR3 is CASSIGAGQGISTEAFF. The CDR3 nucleotides read TGTGCCAGCAGTATTGGCGCGGGACAGGGGATTTCTACTGAAGCTTTCTTT.

V and J are TRBV6-6 and TRBJ1-1; TRBD1 might be the D (5 bases). V was trimmed by 0 bases and J by 0 bases, leaving 8 bases between them. There are 15 residues in the CDR3. CDR1 MNHNY and CDR2 SVGAGI come from the germline V gene (reference sequence). CDR3 amino acids: CASSYSIRVNTEAFF. The CDR3 DNA sequence: TGTGCCAGCAGTTACTCGATCAGGGTGAACACTGAAGCTTTCTTT.

CDR3 protein: CASSVAPLSSDTQYF. The CDR3 DNA reads as TGTGCCAGCAGCGTAGCTCCGCTATCGTCAGATACGCAGTATTTT. The chain is built from TRBV9 and TRBJ2-3; D is unresolved. V was clipped by 0 bases and J by 4 bases, with 12 bases between them. Germline CDR1 is SGDLS and CDR2 is YYNGEE. There are 15 residues in the CDR3.

The rearrangement links TRBV28 to TRBJ1-3; 8 bases are a match to TRBD1. The CDR3 extends over 14 amino acids. Looked up from germline, CDR1 is MDHEN and CDR2 is SYDVKM. After removal of 3 bases from V and 4 bases from J, the junction contained 2 bases not matched to a gene. The CDR3 DNA sequence: TGTGCCAGCAGTTTGGACAGGGAAGGAAACACCATATATTTT. Translation gives CASSLDREGNTIYF. The whole variable domain, remainder taken from reference TRBV28 and TRBJ1-3, is DVKVTQSSRYLVKRTGEKVFLECVQDMDHENMFWYRQDPGLGLRLIYFSYDVKMKEKGDIPEGYSVSREKKERFSLILESASTNQTSMYLCASSLDREGNTIYFGEGSWLTVV.

V usage is TRBV5-6 and J usage is TRBJ1-6; D ambiguous. The CDR3 has 14 amino acids. Deletions cut 0 bases from V and 5 bases from J, with 6 bases between. Looked up from germline, CDR1 is SGHDT and CDR2 is YYEEEE. The CDR3 here is CASSLGRNNSPLHF. The CDR3 coding sequence is TGTGCCAGCAGCTTGGGGCGGAATAATTCACCCCTCCACTTT.

The V and J genes are TRBV5-1 and TRBJ1-5; no clear D. The CDR3 extends over 13 amino acids. V was pared by 0 bases and J by 4 bases, with 5 bases between. CDR1 is SGHRS and CDR2 is YFSETQ in the germline V gene. The CDR3 coding sequence is TGCGCCAGCAGCTTGGGGTATAATCAGCCCCAGCATTTT. It encodes CASSLGYNQPQHF.

The chain carries TRBV3-1 (or the pseudogene TRBV3-2) and TRBJ1-5; D ambiguous. V lost 2 bases and J lost 3, with 2 bases in between. The CDR3 is 12 amino acids. Germline assignment: CDR1 LGHDT and CDR2 YNNKEL (reference sequence). In nucleotides, the CDR3 is TGTGCCAGCAGCCAATACAATCAGCCCCAGCATTTT. This codes for CASSQYNQPQHF.

The chain links TRBV28 to TRBJ2-3; 7 nucleotides match TRBD1. CDR3 length: 15 amino acids. Trimming at V came to 6 bases and at J to 6 bases, leaving 12 bases not matched to a gene. Germline CDR1 is MDHEN and CDR2 is SYDVKM. CDR3 residues: CASSPTRGLRDTQYF. In DNA form, the CDR3 reads TGTGCCAGCAGCCCCACGAGGGGGCTAAGGGATACGCAGTATTTT.

J is TRBJ2-4 and V is TRBV27, with TRBD1 as a possible D gene (6 bases). From germline, CDR1 is MNHEY and CDR2 SMNVEV (reference sequence). This CDR3 is 16 amino acids long. Trimming cost V 4 bases and J 3 bases, with 16 bases left between them. The CDR3 region is CASSSGVGLDKNIQYF. CDR3 coding DNA: TGTGCCAGCAGTTCAGGGGTCGGGTTGGACAAAAACATTCAGTACTTC.

The rearrangement links TRBV30 to TRBJ1-2, with no clear D. The CDR3 is made up of 12 amino acids. V lost 2 bases to trimming and J lost 2 bases, with 6 bases between them. CDR1 and CDR2 from the germline V gene are GTSNPN and SVGIG (reference sequence). CDR3 residues: CAWSWQNYGYTF. CDR3 coding DNA: TGTGCCTGGAGTTGGCAGAACTATGGCTACACCTTC.

V and J are TRBV5-1 and TRBJ1-2; unclear D gene. Germline V gives CDR1 SGHRS, CDR2 YFSETQ. V lost 0 bases to trimming and J lost 2 bases, with 5 bases between them. This CDR3 is 13 amino acids long. The CDR3 protein is CASSLARNYGYTF. Here the CDR3 DNA reads TGCGCCAGCAGCTTGGCTAGAAACTATGGCTACACCTTC.

J is TRBJ2-5 and V is TRBV19; TRBD1 aligns across 9 bases. J lost 4 bases, V lost 4 bases, and 7 bases had no gene match. The germline gives CDR1 LNHDA, CDR2 SQIVND (reference sequence). There are 15 residues in the CDR3. For the CDR3, the DNA is TGTGCCAGTAGTAAACCTGGACAGGGGATAGAGACCCAGTACTTC. As protein: CASSKPGQGIETQYF.

This rearrangement joins TRBV11-3 to TRBJ2-1; 10 bases map to TRBD1. In germline, CDR1 is SGHNT, CDR2 YENEEA. The CDR3 extends over 13 amino acids. Germline trimming cut 5 bases from V and 6 bases from J; bases unmatched to any gene: 1. As DNA, the CDR3 is TGTGCCAGCAGCCGGGACAGGGGCAATGAGCAGTTCTTC. Amino acids: CASSRDRGNEQFF.

The rearrangement joins TRBV7-9 to TRBJ1-4; D might be TRBD1 (5 bases). The V end lost 3 bases, the J end lost 6 bases, and 8 bases lay between the germline ends. This CDR3 is 13 amino acids long. The germline CDR1 and CDR2 sequences are SEHNR and FQNEAQ (reference sequence). The CDR3 reads CASSFRGDEKLFF. The CDR3 DNA reads TGTGCCAGCAGCTTCCGAGGGGATGAAAAACTGTTTTTT.